The sequence of this T cell receptor (beta chain) was determined in a study of CD8 T cells in Susac syndrome. Roughly 0.45 to 1 ug RNA was reverse transcribed with random hexamers. TCRdb re-derived calls from the immunoSEQ multiplex PCR reads in MiXCR, one entry per CDR3 protein. The data contain roughly 120,000 distinct CDR3 sequences, more than 90% of them singletons. Germline V gives CDR1 KGHSY, CDR2 FQNENV. The CDR3 totals 14 residues. With respect to this clonotype: At one of its ends the junction is not consistent with the germline gene, which may arise from a read error.

Sequenced material: CD4+ T cells from PBMCs. J is TRBJ1-1 and V is TRBV16, with 7 nucleotides matching TRBD1. This receptor was taken from a human donor in good health. The CDR3 DNA is TGTGCCAACAGCCCAGGACAGGTAAACACTGAAGCTTTCTTT. It translates to CANSPGQVNTEAFF.